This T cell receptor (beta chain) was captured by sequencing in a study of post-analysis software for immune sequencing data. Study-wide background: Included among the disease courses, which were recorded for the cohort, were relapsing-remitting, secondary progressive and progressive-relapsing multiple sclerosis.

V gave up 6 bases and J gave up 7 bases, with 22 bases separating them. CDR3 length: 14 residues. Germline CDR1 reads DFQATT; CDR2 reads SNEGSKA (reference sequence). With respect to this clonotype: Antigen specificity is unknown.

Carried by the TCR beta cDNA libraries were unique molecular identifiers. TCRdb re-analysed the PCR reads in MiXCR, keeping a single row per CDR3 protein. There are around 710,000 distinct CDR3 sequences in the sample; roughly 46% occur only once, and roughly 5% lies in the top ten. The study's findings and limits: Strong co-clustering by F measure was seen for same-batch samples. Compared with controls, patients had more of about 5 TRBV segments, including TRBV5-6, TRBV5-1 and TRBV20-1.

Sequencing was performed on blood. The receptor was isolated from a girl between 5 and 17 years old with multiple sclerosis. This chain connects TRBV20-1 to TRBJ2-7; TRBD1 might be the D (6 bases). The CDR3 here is CSAPQGLVMGEQYF. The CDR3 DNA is TGCAGTGCCCCGCAGGGGCTAGTAATGGGAGAGCAGTACTTC.